The 22 T cell receptor beta chains below all came from one sample that was sequenced in a study of cytomegalovirus exposure and HLA in healthy donors. In the PCR, 60 Vbeta and 13 Jbeta primers were used. Libraries were prepared by immunoSEQ multiplex PCR; TCRdb keeps only in-frame clonotypes and omits some of them. The top ten clones hold approximately 2.8% of a sample with a few hundred thousand clones, approximately 78% of them seen once. Material for sequencing was PBMCs. Receptors were obtained from a man aged 25 to 40 in good health and CMV-seronegative.

V and J are TRBV15 and TRBJ2-3; D not resolved. Germline loops: CDR1 LNHNV, CDR2 YYDKDF (reference sequence). The CDR3 loop spans 17 amino acids. V was shortened by 0 bases and J by 3 bases, with 16 bases between the two germline ends. The CDR3 DNA reads TGTGCCACCAGCAGAGATTTTAACCCCACTATAACAGATACGCAGTATTTT. Translation gives CATSRDFNPTITDTQYF. Full variable domain (remainder filled in from reference TRBV15 and TRBJ2-3): DAMVIQNPRYQVTQFGKPVTLSCSQTLNHNVMYWYQQKSSQAPKLLFHYYDKDFNNEADTPDNFQSRRPNTSFCFLDIRSPGLGDTAMYLCATSRDFNPTITDTQYFGPGTRLTVL.

The V gene is TRBV28, the J gene TRBJ2-4; D not resolved. The CDR3 consists of 16 residues. Germline V lookup: CDR1 MDHEN, CDR2 SYDVKM. The V end was cut by 5 bases, the J end by 0 bases, with 14 bases between. In DNA, the CDR3 is TGTGCCAGCAGTCTTCGGTCGTCTCTAGCCAAAAACATTCAGTACTTC. Translated, it gives CASSLRSSLAKNIQYF.

The gene calls are TRBV11-2 and TRBJ2-7, with D perhaps TRBD1 (6 bases). Germline loops: CDR1 SGHAT, CDR2 FQNNGV. This CDR3 has 13 residues. The V and J ends lost 5 bases and 4 bases respectively, with 12 bases between them. CDR3 in amino acids: CASSSPQGYEQYF. The CDR3 region has the DNA TGTGCCAGCAGCAGCCCTCAGGGGTACGAGCAGTACTTC.

This clone occurred a few times. The chain links TRBV5-1 to TRBJ1-1; unclear D gene. CDR3 length: 12 amino acids. Germline lookup yields CDR1 SGHRS and CDR2 YFSETQ. V gave up 4 bases and J gave up 3 bases, with 7 bases separating them. The CDR3 nucleotides read TGCGCCAGCAGCCCCGGTCACACTGAAGCTTTCTTT. Protein: CASSPGHTEAFF.

This chain uses TRBV19 with TRBJ1-2; tentative D call: TRBD1 (5 bases). V was shortened by 4 bases and J by 1 base, with 16 bases between the two germline ends. The CDR3 has 16 residues. CDR1 and CDR2 from the germline V gene are LNHDA and SQIVND (reference sequence). The CDR3, as DNA: TGTGCCAGTAGTAGCCGACAGCTTGCAAGTAACTATGGCTACACCTTC. Translating it yields CASSSRQLASNYGYTF.

The chain uses TRBV18 and TRBJ2-1, with a weak D call TRBD1 (6 bases). Germline CDR1 and CDR2: KGHSH and LQKENI. The CDR3 consists of 16 residues. V lost 3 bases, J lost 3 bases, and 15 bases lay in between. CDR3 DNA sequence: TGTGCCAGCTCACCCCGTGCCGGGACAAACTACAATGAGCAGTTCTTC. Its protein product is CASSPRAGTNYNEQFF.

CDR3 bases: TGTGCCAGCAGTAAAGAAGGGGTCGACTATGGCTACACCTTC. Protein product: CASSKEGVDYGYTF. The chain recombines TRBV27 with TRBJ1-2; TRBD1 is a possible D gene (5 bases). The CDR3 runs to 14 residues. Between the trimmed V and J ends, which lost 5 bases and 3 bases, there was a span of 13 bases. Germline V gives CDR1 MNHEY, CDR2 SMNVEV (reference sequence).

The gene calls are TRBV6-6 and TRBJ2-7; D is perhaps TRBD1 (6 bases). The germline CDR1 and CDR2 sequences are MNHNY and SVGAGI (reference sequence). The length of the CDR3 is 16 residues. With 4 bases removed from V and 0 bases from J, the gap between germline ends came to 16 bases. In nucleotides, the CDR3 is TGTGCCAGCAGTTGGCCGACACAGGGAATCTCCTACGAGCAGTACTTC. Its protein is CASSWPTQGISYEQYF.

The chain employs TRBV5-1 and TRBJ2-7; D is perhaps TRBD2 (6 bases). This CDR3 comprises 12 residues. V dropped 4 bases and J dropped 6 bases, with 11 bases sitting between them. Looked up from germline, CDR1 is SGHRS and CDR2 is YFSETQ. CDR3 in DNA: TGCGCCAGCAGCGACCGGGGGTCCGAGCAGTACTTC. This encodes CASSDRGSEQYF.

The chain recombines TRBV7-9 with TRBJ1-5, with D tentatively TRBD1 (5 bases). The V end was cut by 4 bases, the J end by 3 bases, with 13 bases between. The V gene's germline CDR1 is SEHNR and CDR2 FQNEAQ (reference sequence). CDR3 length: 15 residues. The CDR3 nucleotides read TGTGCCAGCAGCTACCTCGGGGGGGTCAATCAGCCCCAGCATTTT. It encodes CASSYLGGVNQPQHF.

The V call is TRBV28, the J call TRBJ1-5, with TRBD1 matching over 8 bases. V was clipped by 4 bases and J by 6 bases; unmatched bases: 8. The CDR3 is made up of 15 amino acids. Germline V lookup: CDR1 MDHEN, CDR2 SYDVKM. The CDR3 loop is CASSYQGAGTQPQHF. The DNA for the CDR3 is TGTGCCAGCAGTTATCAGGGGGCTGGTACTCAGCCCCAGCATTTT.

This sequence joins TRBV14 and TRBJ2-3, with D possibly matching TRBD1 (5 bases). The CDR3 contains 14 residues. Trimming took off 1 base at V and 4 bases at J, with 9 bases between the two ends. Germline CDR1 reads SGHDN; CDR2 reads FVKESK. The CDR3 loop is CASSQGFRADTQYF. DNA of the CDR3: TGTGCCAGCAGCCAAGGGTTCAGGGCAGATACGCAGTATTTT.

The chain is built from TRBV2 and TRBJ2-7, with 7 bases that match TRBD1. Trimming took 7 bases from V and 2 from J; bases not matched to a gene: 2. This CDR3 has 12 amino acids. Germline V CDR1 and CDR2: SNHLY, FYNNEI. Here the CDR3 reads CASTTGAYEQYF. For the CDR3, the DNA is TGTGCCAGCACCACAGGGGCCTACGAGCAGTACTTC.

The CDR3, as DNA: TGTGCCAGCAGACAGGGGCTCGGGGATGGCTACACCTTC. It encodes CASRQGLGDGYTF. This chain links TRBV7-6 with TRBJ1-2; TRBD1 aligns across 7 bases. In germline, CDR1 is SGHVS, CDR2 FNYEAQ. J gave up 6 bases and V 6 bases, and 7 bases lay outside the gene matches. The CDR3 has 13 amino acids.

V is TRBV6-1 and J is TRBJ1-1; 7 bases are a match to TRBD1. The CDR3 runs 15 residues. Unmatched junction bases numbered 8, after V lost 4 bases and J lost 3 bases. Germline V CDR1 and CDR2: MNHNS, SASEGT. CDR3 amino acids: CASSARQGAYTEAFF. The CDR3 nucleotides read TGTGCCAGCAGTGCCCGACAGGGAGCCTACACTGAAGCTTTCTTT.

Remarks on this clone: A read error may produce the germline difference seen at one junction end. The rearrangement links TRBV6-5 to TRBJ2-7; a possible D gene is TRBD2 (7 bases). The length of the CDR3 is 12 residues. CDR1 is MNHEY and CDR2 is SVGAGI in the germline V gene. CDR3 region: CAVRGGVYEQYF. CDR3 DNA: TGCGCCGTCAGGGGAGGGGTCTACGAGCAGTACTTC.

This clone was seen just once. V usage is TRBV19 and J usage is TRBJ2-1; 11 bases map to TRBD2. Germline values: CDR1 LNHDA, CDR2 SQIVND (reference sequence). Trimming took 7 bases from V and 10 from J; bases not matched to a gene: 9. The CDR3 extends over 14 amino acids. DNA for the CDR3: TGTGCCAGTAAGGTAGCGGGGGGGGCGCGGGAGCAGTTCTTC. The encoded protein is CASKVAGGAREQFF.

The rearrangement uses TRBV6-6 and TRBJ2-1, with TRBD2 as a possible D gene (7 bases). V was pared by 8 bases and J by 9 bases, with 17 bases between. Germline lookup yields CDR1 MNHNY and CDR2 SVGAGI (reference sequence). This CDR3 is 13 amino acids long. CDR3 amino acids: CASGGAVYGEQFF. For the CDR3, the DNA is TGTGCCAGCGGGGGGGCCGTCTACGGTGAGCAGTTCTTC.

This clone turned up a few times. The CDR3 loop is CASSLGTAPTPYTEAFF. CDR3 bases: TGTGCCAGCAGTCTGGGGACAGCCCCTACCCCCTACACTGAAGCTTTCTTT. This chain uses TRBV28 with TRBJ1-1, with 7 nucleotides matching TRBD1. J gave up 3 bases and V 5 bases, and 15 bases lay outside the gene matches. CDR3 size: 17 residues. The germline CDR1 and CDR2 sequences are MDHEN and SYDVKM.

CDR3: CASSVRPGGVDGYTF. The CDR3 DNA reads as TGTGCCAGCAGTGTACGACCGGGCGGGGTCGATGGCTACACCTTC. The V call is TRBV6-1, the J call TRBJ1-2, with D unclear. CDR1 MNHNS and CDR2 SASEGT come from the germline V gene. The CDR3 runs 15 residues. V gave up 4 bases and J gave up 6 bases, with 18 bases separating them.

The J gene is TRBJ2-1, the V gene TRBV7-9; 8 bases map to TRBD2. CDR3 length equals 15 residues. The germline V gene encodes CDR1 SEHNR and CDR2 FQNEAQ (reference sequence). Trimming removed 2 bases from V and 5 bases from J; junction bases left unmatched: 5. The CDR3 nucleotides read TGTGCCAGCAGCTTAAGGCGGGGGGTCCACAATGAGCAGTTCTTC. Encoded protein: CASSLRRGVHNEQFF.

The chain links TRBV5-5 to TRBJ2-7; TRBD1 matches 11 bases. The ends lost 1 base at V and 0 bases at J; junction bases unmatched: 3. The CDR3 loop spans 16 amino acids. Germline V lookup: CDR1 SGHKS, CDR2 YYEKEE (reference sequence). The CDR3 sequence is CASSLWGTGGSYEQYF. The CDR3 DNA reads as TGTGCCAGCAGCTTGTGGGGGACAGGGGGCTCCTACGAGCAGTACTTC.